The sequence of this TCR beta chain was determined in a study of blood T cell repertoires in COVID-19. Individuals in the exposed group had encountered a COVID-19 case within 2 weeks preceding study entry. From germline, CDR1 is KGHDR and CDR2 SFDVKD. CDR3 length: 15 residues. V lost 7 bases to trimming and J lost 2 bases, with 14 bases between them. Produced via immunoSEQ multiplex PCR; TCRdb's table is partial and in-frame only. Among approximately 250,000 clones listed, approximately 90% were seen once. This clonotype originated in a man in his forties who had been exposed to COVID-19. V gene TRBV24-1 combines with J gene TRBJ2-1; no clear D gene. Material: PBMCs or T cells enriched from blood (not recorded which). CDR3 nucleotides: TGTGCCACCAGCCCCAGAGGCGGAGCCTACAATGAGCAGTTCTTC. It translates to CATSPRGGAYNEQFF.